Shown below are 27 T cell receptor beta chains from a single sample sequenced in a study of Graves' ophthalmopathy and Graves' hyperthyroidism. Amplified TCR beta CDR3 regions were obtained using RNA transcripts as template. HTBI primers served in a first-round RT-PCR, which a second-round multiplex PCR followed. TCRdb processed the multiplex PCR reads anew with MiXCR; each CDR3 protein has one entry. The sample yields 360,000 or so distinct CDR3 sequences, about 18% seen once. Sequenced: peripheral blood. All receptors come from a woman younger than 35 with Graves' ophthalmopathy.

In its sample, this clonotype was seen many times. The V gene is TRBV28, the J gene TRBJ2-7, with a weak D call TRBD2 (5 bases). V lost 8 bases and J lost 5, with 22 bases in between. CDR3 length: 15 amino acids. Germline loops: CDR1 MDHEN, CDR2 SYDVKM. This CDR3 reads CASGGPPQTPDEQYF. As DNA, the CDR3 is TGTGCCAGCGGAGGCCCTCCGCAGACCCCTGACGAGCAGTACTTC.

Ten or more counts support this clonotype. The chain couples TRBV20-1 to TRBJ2-5; 7 nucleotides agree with TRBD2. CDR1 and CDR2 from the germline V gene are DFQATT and SNEGSKA (reference sequence). The V and J ends lost 3 bases and 1 base, in that order; junction bases with no gene match: 5. The CDR3 is made up of 14 amino acids. The CDR3: CSARGSGIQETQYF. The CDR3 nucleotides are TGCAGTGCTAGGGGCAGCGGGATCCAAGAGACCCAGTACTTC.

The table lists this clonotype with many counts. The chain recombines TRBV12-3 or TRBV12-4 with TRBJ2-4; D may be TRBD2 (6 bases). V was clipped by 6 bases and J by 6 bases, with 18 bases between them. This CDR3 region has 15 residues. CDR3 nucleotide sequence: TGTGCCAGCAGGCCACCCGGGGGAACCAGAAACATTCAGTACTTC. Translated: CASRPPGGTRNIQYF.

The chain recombines TRBV7-8 with TRBJ2-4, with 9 nucleotides matching TRBD1. CDR1 SGHVS and CDR2 FQNEAQ come from the germline V gene. Losses at the gene ends were 6 bases for V and 5 bases for J; bases not matched to a gene: 17. There are 18 residues in the CDR3. CDR3: CASSPTGTGMFFENIQYF. The DNA of the CDR3 is TGTGCCAGCAGTCCGACCGGGACAGGGATGTTTTTTGAAAACATTCAGTACTTC.

The chain carries TRBV11-2 and TRBJ2-7; a possible D gene is TRBD1 (5 bases). Trimming stripped 2 bases from V and 6 bases from J, with 14 bases between. Germline lookup yields CDR1 SGHAT and CDR2 FQNNGV. The CDR3 loop spans 14 amino acids. Here the CDR3 DNA reads TGTGCCAGCAGCTTATCGGCAGGGTCTGGCGAGCAGTACTTC. Translated, it gives CASSLSAGSGEQYF.

In this sample, this clonotype turned up many times. This chain joins TRBV15 and TRBJ1-2; possibly TRBD1 for D (5 bases). Germline values: CDR1 LNHNV, CDR2 YYDKDF (reference sequence). The CDR3 covers 13 residues. V was clipped by 1 base and J by 6 bases, with 9 bases between them. The DNA of the CDR3 is TGTGCCACCAGCAGAGGGGACCCGGATGGCTACACCTTC. Amino acid sequence: CATSRGDPDGYTF.

This clonotype appeared many times. The chain has TRBV12-3 or TRBV12-4 and TRBJ1-2, with a weak D call TRBD1 (6 bases). V was shortened by 3 bases and J by 2 bases, with 19 bases between the two germline ends. CDR3 length equals 17 residues. The CDR3 reads CASSFASGGAVNYGYTF. CDR3 DNA: TGTGCCAGCAGTTTTGCCTCTGGGGGGGCCGTCAACTATGGCTACACCTTC.

V is TRBV10-3 and J is TRBJ2-7; no reliable D call. The germline CDR1 and CDR2 sequences are ENHRY and SYGVKD. The CDR3 is 13 residues long. Trimming removed 4 bases at V and 7 bases at J, with 14 bases between. The CDR3 here is CAISGDPVMEQYF. In DNA form, the CDR3 reads TGTGCCATCAGTGGGGATCCCGTTATGGAGCAGTACTTC.

Comments on this clonotype: A much larger clonotype is one base distant, so this may be a read error. The chain uses TRBV20-1 and TRBJ1-1; no firm D call. The CDR3 has 13 amino acids. Germline V gene data show CDR1 as DFQATT and CDR2 as SNEGSKA (reference sequence). V lost 3 bases to trimming and J lost 1 base, with 9 bases between them. The CDR3: CSARPRGNTEAFF. The CDR3 region has the DNA TGCAGTGCTAGGCCCCGGGGGAACACTGAAGCTTTCTTT.

This clonotype was counted only a few times. V gene TRBV28 combines with J gene TRBJ1-1; 8 nucleotides agree with TRBD1. This CDR3 has 14 residues. With 1 base clipped from V and 8 bases from J, the junction kept 6 bases outside the gene matches. Germline lookup yields CDR1 MDHEN and CDR2 SYDVKM. The CDR3 loop reads CASSLSRTGIEAFF. The CDR3 region has the DNA TGTGCCAGCAGTTTATCTCGGACAGGGATAGAAGCTTTCTTT.

This clonotype was counted at least ten times. This chain uses TRBV14 with TRBJ2-7; the D gene is possibly TRBD2 (6 bases). Trimming stripped 1 base from V and 7 bases from J, with 14 bases between. This CDR3 is built from 14 residues. Germline V gene lookup returns CDR1 SGHDN and CDR2 FVKESK. In nucleotides, the CDR3 is TGTGCCAGCAGCCAAGTATCGGGAGTGGGGGAGCAGTACTTC. Protein sequence: CASSQVSGVGEQYF.

This clonotype was seen at least ten times. The rearrangement links TRBV5-1 to TRBJ1-6; D not certain. CDR1 is SGHRS and CDR2 is YFSETQ in the germline V gene. There are 14 residues in the CDR3. Trimming cost V 3 bases and J 7 bases, with 11 bases left between them. CDR3 sequence (DNA): TGCGCCAGCAGCTATCATTACGGGAATTCACCCCTCCACTTT. This codes for CASSYHYGNSPLHF.

This clonotype occurred many times. The CDR3 coding sequence is TGCGCCAGCAGCCAAGCGGGACTAGCGGGAGAGTTAGGGGAGCAGTACTTC. Its translation is CASSQAGLAGELGEQYF. The V gene is TRBV4-1, the J gene TRBJ2-7; TRBD2 aligns across 14 bases. Per germline, CDR1 MGHRA and CDR2 YSYEKL. V shed 1 base and J 7 bases; nucleotides not matched to a gene: 9. The CDR3 is 17 amino acids.

This clonotype occurred many times. The genes are TRBV5-8 and TRBJ1-2; D is unresolved. The CDR3 covers 16 residues. V lost 6 bases and J 1 base, leaving 19 bases between the germline ends. Germline V gene data show CDR1 as SGHTS and CDR2 as YDEGEE. DNA of the CDR3: TGTGCCAGCATGGATCCGCGGCGTGGGAATAACTATGGCTACACCTTC. Its protein is CASMDPRRGNNYGYTF.

This clonotype has ten or more counts. The rearrangement uses TRBV11-2 and TRBJ2-7; 7 nucleotides align to TRBD2. In germline, CDR1 is SGHAT, CDR2 FQNNGV. The ends lost 5 bases at V and 5 bases at J; junction bases unmatched: 12. This CDR3 is built from 15 residues. CDR3 sequence (DNA): TGTGCCAGCAGCCAACAAGCGGGACTGGGGCACGAGCAGTACTTC. As protein: CASSQQAGLGHEQYF.

This clonotype showed up many times. The chain has TRBV27 and TRBJ2-7; D assignment may be TRBD1 or TRBD2 (5 bases each). Between the trimmed V and J ends, which lost 8 bases and 0 bases, there was a span of 11 bases. The germline gives CDR1 MNHEY, CDR2 SMNVEV (reference sequence). The CDR3 is 13 residues long. The CDR3 nucleotides are TGTGCCAGCTGGGGGAGCTTCTCCTACGAGCAGTACTTC. Protein: CASWGSFSYEQYF.

The chain links TRBV5-1 to TRBJ1-3; unclear D gene. The CDR3 length is 13 residues. Trimming removed 9 bases from V and 0 bases from J, with 10 bases in between. From germline, CDR1 is SGHRS and CDR2 YFSETQ. CDR3 residues: CATTTDSGNTIYF. The CDR3 DNA reads TGCGCCACCACCACCGACTCTGGAAACACCATATATTTT.

There are many counts of this clonotype. The chain combines TRBV6-2 or TRBV6-3 with TRBJ1-1, with no clear D. Trimming cost V 3 bases and J 11 bases, with 19 bases left between them. The germline CDR1 and CDR2 sequences are MNHEY and SVGEGT. The CDR3 length is 14 residues. CDR3 sequence reads: CASSYISVAGGAFF. DNA for the CDR3: TGTGCCAGCAGTTATATTTCCGTTGCGGGAGGGGCTTTCTTT.

This clonotype showed up many times. The rearrangement links TRBV11-2 to TRBJ1-6, with 8 bases that match TRBD1. Germline CDR1 reads SGHAT; CDR2 reads FQNNGV. The V gene end was trimmed by 0 bases and the J gene end by 7 bases; junction bases not matched to a gene: 11. The CDR3 contains 18 residues. CDR3 loop: CASSLEPMGRGRNSPLHF. CDR3 coding DNA: TGTGCCAGCAGCTTAGAGCCGATGGGCAGGGGGCGAAATTCACCCCTCCACTTT.

This clonotype was seen many times. The chain uses TRBV20-1 and TRBJ2-2, with 7 positions matching TRBD2. V lost 0 bases and J lost 6; bases outside the gene matches: 7. Germline CDR1 reads DFQATT; CDR2 reads SNEGSKA (reference sequence). The CDR3 contains 15 residues. The CDR3 sequence is CSAREAGLDSGELFF. The CDR3, as DNA: TGCAGTGCTAGAGAAGCCGGACTAGATTCCGGGGAGCTGTTTTTT.

This clonotype was observed many times. The rearrangement joins TRBV12-3 or TRBV12-4 to TRBJ2-7, with 10 bases that match TRBD2. This CDR3 is 13 amino acids long. The junction had 8 bases not matched to a gene; V was cut back by 6 bases and J by 9 bases. CDR3 nucleotide sequence: TGTGCCAGCAGCGGAGCGGGAGGGCTCGGGCAGTACTTC. This gives the protein CASSGAGGLGQYF.

The sample holds many counts of this clonotype. The rearrangement links TRBV24-1 to TRBJ2-2, with D possibly matching TRBD2 (6 bases). Trimming stripped 3 bases from V and 6 bases from J, with 13 bases between. This CDR3 spans 15 amino acids. Germline V gene lookup returns CDR1 KGHDR and CDR2 SFDVKD. The CDR3 DNA sequence: TGTGCCACCAGTGATCTGCGGGCTAGCGCCGGGGAGCTGTTTTTT. This codes for CATSDLRASAGELFF.

This clonotype was seen at least ten times. The chain links TRBV5-5 to TRBJ2-7; tentative D call: TRBD1 (5 bases). The CDR3 is 14 residues long. The germline gives CDR1 SGHKS, CDR2 YYEKEE (reference sequence). V was trimmed by 3 bases and J by 3 bases, leaving 13 bases between them. The CDR3 reads CASSSSMTVYEQYF. In nucleotides, the CDR3 is TGTGCCAGCAGCTCGTCCATGACAGTCTACGAGCAGTACTTC.

This clonotype was found many times. The chain has TRBV7-2 and TRBJ2-5, with D maybe TRBD2 (6 bases). This CDR3 comprises 14 residues. The germline V gene has CDR1 SGHTA and CDR2 FQGNSA. V dropped 4 bases and J dropped 2 bases, with 11 bases sitting between them. The CDR3 coding sequence is TGTGCCAGCAGCTACCGCGGGGTGCAAGAGACCCAGTACTTC. Residues: CASSYRGVQETQYF. The variable domain in full, completed from reference TRBV7-2 and TRBJ2-5, reads GAGVSQSPSNKVTEKGKDVELRCDPISGHTALYWYRQSLGQGLEFLIYFQGNSAPDKSGLPSDRFSAERTGGSVSTLTIQRTQQEDSAVYLCASSYRGVQETQYFGPGTRLLVL.

The chain has TRBV27 and TRBJ2-2; D call uncertain. Germline V gene sequence: CDR1 MNHEY, CDR2 SMNVEV (reference sequence). V dropped 8 bases and J dropped 4 bases, with 14 bases sitting between them. CDR3 length equals 14 residues. The DNA of the CDR3 is TGTGCCAGCCGTTGGGTGGGGTCCACCGGGGAGCTGTTTTTT. This encodes CASRWVGSTGELFF.

This clonotype appeared many times. This chain uses TRBV20-1 with TRBJ2-7; TRBD1 matches at 7 bases. CDR1 DFQATT and CDR2 SNEGSKA come from the germline V gene (reference sequence). The CDR3 is 13 amino acids. After removal of 3 bases from V and 0 bases from J, the junction contained 2 bases not matched to a gene. This CDR3 is CSARGTDSYEQYF. The CDR3 nucleotides read TGCAGTGCTAGGGGGACAGACTCCTACGAGCAGTACTTC.

This clonotype has at least ten counts. This sequence joins TRBV6-1 and TRBJ1-1; tentative D call: TRBD1 (5 bases). Trimming cost V 5 bases and J 5 bases, with 15 bases left between them. This CDR3 is 14 amino acids long. The germline V gene encodes CDR1 MNHNS and CDR2 SASEGT. The CDR3 DNA sequence: TGTGCCAGCAGTCAAGGCGGGGCGGGGACTGAAGCTTTCTTT. Protein sequence: CASSQGGAGTEAFF.